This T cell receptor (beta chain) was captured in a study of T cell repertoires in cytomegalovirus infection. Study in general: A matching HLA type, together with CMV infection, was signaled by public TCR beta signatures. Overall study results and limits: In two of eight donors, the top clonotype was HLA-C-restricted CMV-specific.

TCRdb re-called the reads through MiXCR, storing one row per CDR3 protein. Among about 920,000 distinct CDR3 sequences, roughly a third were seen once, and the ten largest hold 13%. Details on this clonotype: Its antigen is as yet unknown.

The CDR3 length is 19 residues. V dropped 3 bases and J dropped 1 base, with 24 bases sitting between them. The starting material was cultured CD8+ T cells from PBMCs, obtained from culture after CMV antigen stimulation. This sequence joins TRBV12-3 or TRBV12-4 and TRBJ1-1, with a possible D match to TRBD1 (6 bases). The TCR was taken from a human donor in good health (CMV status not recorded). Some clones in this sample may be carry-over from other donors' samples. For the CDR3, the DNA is TGTGCCAGCAGTTTCGTGCTTCTCGGGACATTGGGAAAGAACACTGAAGCTTTCTTT. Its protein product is CASSFVLLGTLGKNTEAFF.